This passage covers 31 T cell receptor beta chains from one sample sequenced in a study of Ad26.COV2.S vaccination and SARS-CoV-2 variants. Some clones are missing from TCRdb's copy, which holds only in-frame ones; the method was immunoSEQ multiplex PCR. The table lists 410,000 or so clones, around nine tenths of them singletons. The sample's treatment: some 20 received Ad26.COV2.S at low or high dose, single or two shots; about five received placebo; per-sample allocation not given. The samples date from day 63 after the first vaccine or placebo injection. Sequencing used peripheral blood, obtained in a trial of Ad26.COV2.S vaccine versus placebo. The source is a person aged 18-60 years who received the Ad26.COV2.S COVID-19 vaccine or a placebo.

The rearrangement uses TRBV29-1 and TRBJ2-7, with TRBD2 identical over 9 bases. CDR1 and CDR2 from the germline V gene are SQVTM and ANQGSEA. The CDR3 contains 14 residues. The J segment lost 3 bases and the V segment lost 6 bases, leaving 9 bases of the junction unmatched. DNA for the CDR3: TGCAGCGTAGTTAGCGGGAGAGGGATCTACGAGCAGTACTTC. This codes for CSVVSGRGIYEQYF.

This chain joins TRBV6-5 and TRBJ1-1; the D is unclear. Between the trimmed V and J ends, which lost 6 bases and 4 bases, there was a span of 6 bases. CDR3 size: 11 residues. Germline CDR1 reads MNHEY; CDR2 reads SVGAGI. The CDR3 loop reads CASRHGTEAFF. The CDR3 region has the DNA TGTGCCAGCAGGCACGGCACTGAAGCTTTCTTT.

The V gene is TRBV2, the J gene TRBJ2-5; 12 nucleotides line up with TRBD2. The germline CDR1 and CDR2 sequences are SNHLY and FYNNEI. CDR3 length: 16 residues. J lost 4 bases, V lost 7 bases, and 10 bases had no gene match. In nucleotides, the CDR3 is TGTGCCAGCACCGTGACTAGCGGGAGATTTGGAGAGACCCAGTACTTC. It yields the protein CASTVTSGRFGETQYF.

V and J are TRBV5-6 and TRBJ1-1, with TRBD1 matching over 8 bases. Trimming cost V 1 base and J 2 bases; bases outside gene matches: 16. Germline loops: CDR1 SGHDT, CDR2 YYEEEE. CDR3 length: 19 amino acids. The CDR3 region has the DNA TGTGCCAGCAGCTTGATATACTTCAAGACAGGGGCCGAAAACACTGAAGCTTTCTTT. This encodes CASSLIYFKTGAENTEAFF.

CDR3 coding DNA: TGTGCCAGCAGCCCCGAACAGGGGACGGTCTATGGCTACACCTTC. As protein: CASSPEQGTVYGYTF. J is TRBJ1-2 and V is TRBV9; 7 nucleotides agree with TRBD1. With V trimmed by 4 bases and J by 4 bases, 10 bases remained unmatched. The V gene's germline CDR1 is SGDLS and CDR2 YYNGEE. The length of the CDR3 is 15 residues.

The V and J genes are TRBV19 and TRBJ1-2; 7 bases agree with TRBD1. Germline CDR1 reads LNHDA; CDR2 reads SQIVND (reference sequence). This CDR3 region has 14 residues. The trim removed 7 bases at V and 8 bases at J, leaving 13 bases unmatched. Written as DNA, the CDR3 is TGTGCCAGTATTCCGACAGGGACGCTCTGGGGCTACACCTTC. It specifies CASIPTGTLWGYTF.

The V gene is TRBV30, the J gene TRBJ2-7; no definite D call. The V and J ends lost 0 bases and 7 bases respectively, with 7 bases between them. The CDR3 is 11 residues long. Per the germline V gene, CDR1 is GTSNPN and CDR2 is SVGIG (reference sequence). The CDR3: CAWSVGREQYF. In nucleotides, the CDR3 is TGTGCCTGGAGTGTAGGCCGGGAGCAGTACTTC.

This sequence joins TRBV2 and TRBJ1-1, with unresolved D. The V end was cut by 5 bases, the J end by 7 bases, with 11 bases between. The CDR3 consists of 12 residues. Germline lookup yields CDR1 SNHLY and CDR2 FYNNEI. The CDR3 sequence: CASSYTPGEAFF. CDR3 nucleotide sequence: TGTGCCAGCAGTTACACACCCGGTGAAGCTTTCTTT.

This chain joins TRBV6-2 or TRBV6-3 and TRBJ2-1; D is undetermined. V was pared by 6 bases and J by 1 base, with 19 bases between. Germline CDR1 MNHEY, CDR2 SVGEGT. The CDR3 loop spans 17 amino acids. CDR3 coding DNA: TGTGCCAGCAGCCAACTCCGGGCAGGTCCATCCTACAATGAGCAGTTCTTC. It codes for CASSQLRAGPSYNEQFF.

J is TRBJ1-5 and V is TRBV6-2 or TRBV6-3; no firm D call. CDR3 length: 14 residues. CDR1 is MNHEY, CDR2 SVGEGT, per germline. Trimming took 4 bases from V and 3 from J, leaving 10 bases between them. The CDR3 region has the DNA TGTGCCAGCAGTTTGGACCGACTCAATCAGCCCCAGCATTTT. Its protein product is CASSLDRLNQPQHF.

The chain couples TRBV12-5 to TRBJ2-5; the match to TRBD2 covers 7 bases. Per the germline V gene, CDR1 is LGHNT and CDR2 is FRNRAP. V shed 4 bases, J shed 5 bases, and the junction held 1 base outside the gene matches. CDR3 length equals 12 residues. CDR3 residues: CASGSGGETQYF. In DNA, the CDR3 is TGTGCTAGTGGTTCCGGGGGGGAGACCCAGTACTTC. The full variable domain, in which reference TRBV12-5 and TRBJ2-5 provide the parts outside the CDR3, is DARVTQTPRHKVTEMGQEVTMRCQPILGHNTVFWYRQTMMQGLELLAYFRNRAPLDDSGMPKDRFSAEMPDATLATLKIQPSEPRDSAVYFCASGSGGETQYFGPGTRLLVL.

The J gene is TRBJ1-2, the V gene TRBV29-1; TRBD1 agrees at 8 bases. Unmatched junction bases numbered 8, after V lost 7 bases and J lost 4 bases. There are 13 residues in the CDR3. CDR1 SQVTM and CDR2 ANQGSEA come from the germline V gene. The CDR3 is CSATAGGGYGYTF. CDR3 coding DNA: TGCAGCGCGACCGCAGGGGGCGGCTATGGCTACACCTTC.

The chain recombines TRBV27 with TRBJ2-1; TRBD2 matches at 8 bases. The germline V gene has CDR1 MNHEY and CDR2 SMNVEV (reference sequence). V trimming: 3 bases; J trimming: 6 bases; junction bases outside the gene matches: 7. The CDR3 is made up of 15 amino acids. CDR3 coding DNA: TGTGCCAGCAGTTTTGTAGCGGGAACGACCAATGAGCAGTTCTTC. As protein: CASSFVAGTTNEQFF.

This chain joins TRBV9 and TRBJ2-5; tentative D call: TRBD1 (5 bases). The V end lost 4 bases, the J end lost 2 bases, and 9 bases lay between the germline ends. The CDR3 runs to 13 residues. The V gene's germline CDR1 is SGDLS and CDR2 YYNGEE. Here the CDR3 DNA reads TGTGCCAGCAGCACGCAGGGTCAAGAGACCCAGTACTTC. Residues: CASSTQGQETQYF.

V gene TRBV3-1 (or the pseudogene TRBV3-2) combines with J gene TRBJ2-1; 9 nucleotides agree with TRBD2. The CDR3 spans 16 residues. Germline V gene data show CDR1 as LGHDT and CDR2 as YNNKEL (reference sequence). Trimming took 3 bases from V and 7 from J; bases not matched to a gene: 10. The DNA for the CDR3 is TGTGCCAGCAGCCACGCCTGGGGACTAGCAACGAATGAGCAGTTCTTC. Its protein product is CASSHAWGLATNEQFF.

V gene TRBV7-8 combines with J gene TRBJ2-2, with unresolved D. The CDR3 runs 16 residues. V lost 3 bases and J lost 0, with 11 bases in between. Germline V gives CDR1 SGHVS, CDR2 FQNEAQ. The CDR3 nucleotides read TGTGCCAGCAGCTTTTCAGGCAGGCCGAACACCGGGGAGCTGTTTTTT. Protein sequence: CASSFSGRPNTGELFF.

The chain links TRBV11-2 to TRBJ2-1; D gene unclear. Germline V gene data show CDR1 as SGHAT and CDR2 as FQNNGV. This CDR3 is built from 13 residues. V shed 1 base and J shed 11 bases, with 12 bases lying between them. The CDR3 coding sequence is TGTGCCAGCAGCTTAGCCGGCCTACAAAAGCAGTTCTTC. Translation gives CASSLAGLQKQFF.

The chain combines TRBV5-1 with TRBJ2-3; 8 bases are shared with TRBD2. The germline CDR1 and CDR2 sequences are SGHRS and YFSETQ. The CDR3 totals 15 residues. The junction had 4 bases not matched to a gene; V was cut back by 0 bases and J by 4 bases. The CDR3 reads CASSLDGRASDTQYF. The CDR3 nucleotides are TGCGCCAGCAGCTTGGACGGGAGGGCCTCAGATACGCAGTATTTT.

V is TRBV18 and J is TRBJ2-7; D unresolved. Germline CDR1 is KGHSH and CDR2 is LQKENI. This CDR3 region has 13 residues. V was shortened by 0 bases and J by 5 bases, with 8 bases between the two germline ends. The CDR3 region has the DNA TGTGCCAGCTCACCACCAGATGGAGACGAGCAGTACTTC. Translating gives CASSPPDGDEQYF.

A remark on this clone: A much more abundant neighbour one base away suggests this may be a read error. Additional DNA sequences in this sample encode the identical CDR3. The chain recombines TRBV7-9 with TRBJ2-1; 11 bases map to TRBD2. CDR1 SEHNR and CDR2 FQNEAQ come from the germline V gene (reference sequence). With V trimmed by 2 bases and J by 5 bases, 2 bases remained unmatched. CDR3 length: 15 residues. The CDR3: CASSLRLAGNNEQFF. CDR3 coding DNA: TGTGCCAGCAGCTTACGACTAGCGGGAAACAATGAGCAGTTCTTC.

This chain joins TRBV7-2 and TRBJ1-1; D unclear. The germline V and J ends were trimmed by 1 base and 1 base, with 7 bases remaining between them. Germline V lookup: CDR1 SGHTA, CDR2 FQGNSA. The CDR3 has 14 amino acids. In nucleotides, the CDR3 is TGTGCCAGCAGCTTAGACAAGACGAACACTGAAGCTTTCTTT. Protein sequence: CASSLDKTNTEAFF.

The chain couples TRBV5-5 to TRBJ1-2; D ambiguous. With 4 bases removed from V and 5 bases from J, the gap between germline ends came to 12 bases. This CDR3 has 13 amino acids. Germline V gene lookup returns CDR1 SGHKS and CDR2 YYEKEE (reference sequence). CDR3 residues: CASSPREGYGYTF. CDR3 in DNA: TGTGCCAGCAGCCCCCGAGAGGGTTATGGCTACACCTTC.

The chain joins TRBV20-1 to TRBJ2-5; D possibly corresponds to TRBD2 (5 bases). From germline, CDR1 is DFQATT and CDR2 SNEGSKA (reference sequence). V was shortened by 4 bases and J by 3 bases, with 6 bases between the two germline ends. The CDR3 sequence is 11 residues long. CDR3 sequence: CSATSKETQYF. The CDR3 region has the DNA TGCAGTGCTACTAGCAAAGAGACCCAGTACTTC.

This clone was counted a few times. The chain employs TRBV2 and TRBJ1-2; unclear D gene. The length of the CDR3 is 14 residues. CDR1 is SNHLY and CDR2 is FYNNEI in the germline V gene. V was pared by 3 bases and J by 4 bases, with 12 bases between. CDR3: CASSEGGRGYGYTF. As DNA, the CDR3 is TGTGCCAGCAGTGAGGGCGGGCGGGGCTATGGCTACACCTTC.

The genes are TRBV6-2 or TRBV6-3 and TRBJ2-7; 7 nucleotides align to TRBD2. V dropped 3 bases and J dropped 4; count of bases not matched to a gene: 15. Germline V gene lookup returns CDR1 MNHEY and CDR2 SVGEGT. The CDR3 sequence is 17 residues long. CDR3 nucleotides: TGTGCCAGCAGTTATGTTCGGCGGGAGTCTCTCGGGTACGAGCAGTACTTC. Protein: CASSYVRRESLGYEQYF.

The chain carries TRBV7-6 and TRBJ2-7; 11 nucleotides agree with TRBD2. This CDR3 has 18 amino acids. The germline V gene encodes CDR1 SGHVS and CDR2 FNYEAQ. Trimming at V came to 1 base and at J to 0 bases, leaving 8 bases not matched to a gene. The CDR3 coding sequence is TGTGCCAGCAGCTTAGTCCCGAGACTAGCGGGGACCTCCTACGAGCAGTACTTC. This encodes CASSLVPRLAGTSYEQYF.

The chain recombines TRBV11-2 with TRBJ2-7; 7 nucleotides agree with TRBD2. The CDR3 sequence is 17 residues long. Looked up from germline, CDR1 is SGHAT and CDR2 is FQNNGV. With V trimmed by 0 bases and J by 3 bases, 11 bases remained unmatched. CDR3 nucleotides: TGTGCCAGCAGCTTAGAACCCGGGACTACAAACCGCTACGAGCAGTACTTC. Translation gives CASSLEPGTTNRYEQYF.

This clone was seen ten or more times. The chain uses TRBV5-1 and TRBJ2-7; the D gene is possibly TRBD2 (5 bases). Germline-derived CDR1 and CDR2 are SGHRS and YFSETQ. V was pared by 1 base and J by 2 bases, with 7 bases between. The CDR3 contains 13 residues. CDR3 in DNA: TGCGCCAGCAGCTTGCGGGATACCTACGAGCAGTACTTC. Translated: CASSLRDTYEQYF. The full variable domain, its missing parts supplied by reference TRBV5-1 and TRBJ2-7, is KAGVTQTPRYLIKTRGQQVTLSCSPISGHRSVSWYQQTPGQGLQFLFEYFSETQRNKGNFPGRFSGRQFSNSRSEMNVSTLELGDSALYLCASSLRDTYEQYFGPGTRLTVT.

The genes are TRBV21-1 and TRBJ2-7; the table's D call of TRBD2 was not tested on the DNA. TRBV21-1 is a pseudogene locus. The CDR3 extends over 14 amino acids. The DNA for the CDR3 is TGTGCCAGCAAAGGACTAGCGGGAGCTTACGAGCAGTACTTC. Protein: CASKGLAGAYEQYF.

CDR3 sequence: CASSWDSGNSPLHF. The CDR3 DNA reads TGTGCCAGCAGCTGGGACAGCGGTAATTCACCCCTCCACTTT. J is TRBJ1-6 and V is TRBV7-9, with 7 bases matching TRBD1. CDR3 length: 14 amino acids. Germline V lookup: CDR1 SEHNR, CDR2 FQNEAQ (reference sequence). J gave up 6 bases and V 4 bases, and 3 bases lay outside the gene matches.

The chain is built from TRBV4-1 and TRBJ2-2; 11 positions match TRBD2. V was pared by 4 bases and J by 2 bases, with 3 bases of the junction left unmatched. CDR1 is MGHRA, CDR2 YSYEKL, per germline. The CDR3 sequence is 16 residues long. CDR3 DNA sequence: TGCGCCAGCAGCCCACTAGCGGGAGTCAACACCGGGGAGCTGTTTTTT. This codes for CASSPLAGVNTGELFF.